One and the same sample provided the 22 T cell receptor beta chains below, sequenced in a study of blood T cell repertoires in COVID-19. Repertoires were generated with immunoSEQ multiplex PCR, while TCRdb's copy carries only in-frame clones and drops some. Among under 300,000 clones listed, around 78% were seen once. The sequencing input was peripheral blood. Receptors were obtained from a man between 60 and 75 years old who had recovered from COVID-19.

The table lists this clone with a count of one. This chain connects TRBV2 to TRBJ1-2, with D tentatively TRBD1 (6 bases). The length of the CDR3 is 13 residues. Trimming stripped 1 base from V and 5 bases from J, with 8 bases between. Germline lookup yields CDR1 SNHLY and CDR2 FYNNEI. Written as DNA, the CDR3 is TGTGCCAGCAGTGAAGACAGGGAATATGGCTACACCTTC. It encodes CASSEDREYGYTF.

The CDR3, as DNA: TGTGCCAGCAGCTTGGATCCAGGGGGCGCTTACGGCTACACCTTC. This gives the protein CASSLDPGGAYGYTF. This chain links TRBV5-4 with TRBJ1-2; 8 nucleotides align to TRBD1. There are 15 residues in the CDR3. Germline CDR1 reads SGHNT; CDR2 reads YYREEE (reference sequence). V was pared by 0 bases and J by 8 bases, with 9 bases of the junction left unmatched. Based on the CDR3 plus reference TRBV5-4 and TRBJ1-2, the full variable domain is ETGVTQSPTHLIKTRGQQVTLRCSSQSGHNTVSWYQQALGQGPQFIFQYYREEENGRGNFPPRFSGLQFPNYSSELNVNALELDDSALYLCASSLDPGGAYGYTFGSGTRLTVV.

V usage is TRBV25-1 and J usage is TRBJ1-2; D is unclear. Germline lookup yields CDR1 MGHDK and CDR2 SYGVNS. This CDR3 region has 14 residues. Trimming left V 5 bases short and J 0 bases short, with 10 bases between. In nucleotides, the CDR3 is TGTGCCAGCAGTCTCACAGAACCTAACTATGGCTACACCTTC. Translated, it gives CASSLTEPNYGYTF.

This clone was seen a single time. The V gene is TRBV27, the J gene TRBJ2-2; the match to TRBD2 covers 7 bases. This CDR3 spans 14 amino acids. V shed 7 bases and J 2 bases; nucleotides not matched to a gene: 4. Per germline, CDR1 MNHEY and CDR2 SMNVEV (reference sequence). CDR3 sequence: CASKPSGNTGELFF. CDR3 DNA sequence: TGTGCCAGCAAGCCTAGCGGAAACACCGGGGAGCTGTTTTTT.

This chain joins TRBV4-1 and TRBJ1-1; 9 positions agree with TRBD1. Germline CDR1 is MGHRA and CDR2 is YSYEKL. The CDR3 contains 14 residues. V trimming: 6 bases; J trimming: 1 base; junction bases outside the gene matches: 3. CDR3: CASRDRGPNTEAFF. CDR3 bases: TGCGCCAGCAGGGACAGGGGACCGAACACTGAAGCTTTCTTT.

This clone was detected once. V gene TRBV19 combines with J gene TRBJ1-3; D unclear. This CDR3 has 14 residues. Looked up from germline, CDR1 is LNHDA and CDR2 is SQIVND (reference sequence). Trimming took 5 bases from V and 3 from J, leaving 11 bases between them. CDR3 sequence: CASSWSTSGNTIYF. The CDR3 region has the DNA TGTGCCAGTAGTTGGTCAACTAGTGGAAACACCATATATTTT.

V usage is TRBV15 and J usage is TRBJ2-6, with 10 bases aligning to TRBD1. CDR3 length: 16 amino acids. The V gene's germline CDR1 is LNHNV and CDR2 YYDKDF (reference sequence). Trimming at V came to 7 bases and at J to 2 bases, leaving 5 bases not matched to a gene. CDR3 sequence reads: CATNRDRGPGANVLTF. CDR3 DNA sequence: TGTGCCACCAACCGGGACAGGGGCCCTGGGGCCAACGTCCTGACTTTC. Full variable domain (missing parts from reference TRBV15 and TRBJ2-6): DAMVIQNPRYQVTQFGKPVTLSCSQTLNHNVMYWYQQKSSQAPKLLFHYYDKDFNNEADTPDNFQSRRPNTSFCFLDIRSPGLGDTAMYLCATNRDRGPGANVLTFGAGSRLTVL.

In nucleotides, the CDR3 is TGTGCCAGCAGTAGGGGGGGTTTCTACGAGCAGTACTTC. Translating gives CASSRGGFYEQYF. This chain connects TRBV3-1 (or the pseudogene TRBV3-2) to TRBJ2-7; TRBD2 might be the D (7 bases). Germline CDR1 is LGHDT and CDR2 is YNNKEL (reference sequence). Between the trimmed V and J ends, which lost 6 bases and 3 bases, there was a span of 12 bases. CDR3 length equals 13 residues.

The chain joins TRBV5-1 to TRBJ1-2; the match to TRBD1 covers 8 bases. The CDR3 runs to 15 residues. Germline V gene data show CDR1 as SGHRS and CDR2 as YFSETQ. V gave up 0 bases and J gave up 8 bases; unmatched junction bases: 9. The CDR3 DNA sequence: TGCGCCAGCAGCTTGGGACAGGGGAAGGGAGGCGGCTACACCTTC. Its protein product is CASSLGQGKGGGYTF.

The V call is TRBV6-6, the J call TRBJ1-4, with TRBD1 as a possible D gene (6 bases). V was clipped by 4 bases and J by 10 bases, with 22 bases between them. The CDR3 sequence is 16 residues long. From germline, CDR1 is MNHNY and CDR2 SVGAGI (reference sequence). The CDR3 nucleotides are TGTGCCAGCAGTTTGCTCGAAGTCCGGGAAGGGGGAAAACTGTTTTTT. Translating it yields CASSLLEVREGGKLFF.

This sequence joins TRBV10-2 and TRBJ2-7, with TRBD1 matching 8 bases. The CDR3 totals 13 residues. The trim removed 8 bases at V and 5 bases at J, leaving 8 bases unmatched. Germline loops: CDR1 WSHSY, CDR2 SAAADI. The CDR3, as DNA: TGCGCCAGCTGGGGCCAGGGGGCCAACGAGCAGTACTTC. Its translation: CASWGQGANEQYF.

The count of this clone is one. The chain recombines TRBV5-1 with TRBJ2-7; 9 nucleotides agree with TRBD2. With 4 bases clipped from V and 2 bases from J, the junction kept 13 bases outside the gene matches. CDR3 length: 17 amino acids. Germline CDR1 SGHRS, CDR2 YFSETQ. The CDR3 DNA sequence: TGCGCCAGCAGCCCGTTGGCGCGGGGGGGCCCTACCTACGAGCAGTACTTC. This translates into CASSPLARGGPTYEQYF. The variable domain in full, completed from reference TRBV5-1 and TRBJ2-7, reads KAGVTQTPRYLIKTRGQQVTLSCSPISGHRSVSWYQQTPGQGLQFLFEYFSETQRNKGNFPGRFSGRQFSNSRSEMNVSTLELGDSALYLCASSPLARGGPTYEQYFGPGTRLTVT.

The V call is TRBV6-5, the J call TRBJ1-5, with 8 bases lining up with TRBD1. This CDR3 comprises 15 residues. V lost 6 bases and J lost 4; bases outside the gene matches: 8. The V gene's germline CDR1 is MNHEY and CDR2 SVGAGI. CDR3 DNA: TGTGCCAGCAGGATTGGACAGGGAGGGAATCAGCCCCAGCATTTT. This sequence encodes CASRIGQGGNQPQHF.

Concerning this clone: This sample includes further DNA sequences coding for the same CDR3. V is TRBV4-1 and J is TRBJ2-5; 8 bases are shared with TRBD1. Germline lookup yields CDR1 MGHRA and CDR2 YSYEKL. V gave up 3 bases and J gave up 4 bases; unmatched junction bases: 1. This CDR3 contains 13 residues. The CDR3 DNA follows: TGCGCCAGCAGCCAGGGGACAGGAGAGACCCAGTACTTC. Protein sequence: CASSQGTGETQYF.

With respect to this clone: Other DNA sequences in this specimen translate into the identical CDR3. The rearrangement joins TRBV6-1 to TRBJ2-4; TRBD2 is a possible D gene (5 bases). V lost 1 base and J 8 bases, leaving 27 bases between the germline ends. The V gene's germline CDR1 is MNHNS and CDR2 SASEGT. This CDR3 is 19 amino acids long. CDR3 amino acids: CASSEGVEASGSRLDIQYF. CDR3 bases: TGTGCCAGCAGTGAAGGGGTGGAGGCTAGTGGGAGTCGGCTGGACATTCAGTACTTC.

The genes are TRBV4-2 and TRBJ2-7, with 11 nucleotides matching TRBD2. In germline, CDR1 is LGHNA, CDR2 YNFKEQ. With 0 bases clipped from V and 6 bases from J, the junction kept 4 bases outside the gene matches. This CDR3 has 15 amino acids. The CDR3 nucleotides are TGTGCCAGCAGCCAAGATAGCGGGAGGGCCTTCGAGCAGTACTTC. Its translation is CASSQDSGRAFEQYF.

J is TRBJ2-3 and V is TRBV5-1; possible D gene TRBD1, 5 bases. The CDR3 extends over 15 amino acids. The germline CDR1 and CDR2 sequences are SGHRS and YFSETQ. V was clipped by 0 bases and J by 2 bases, with 10 bases between them. The CDR3 reads CASSLVAGITDTQYF. CDR3 coding DNA: TGCGCCAGCAGCTTGGTGGCAGGGATCACAGATACGCAGTATTTT.

The chain links TRBV4-2 to TRBJ2-3; 14 nucleotides agree with TRBD2. Germline trimming cut 3 bases from V and 3 bases from J; bases unmatched to any gene: 5. The CDR3 spans 17 residues. The germline V gene has CDR1 LGHNA and CDR2 YNFKEQ. CDR3 in amino acids: CASSHTGTSGSTDTQYF. The DNA of the CDR3 is TGTGCCAGCAGCCACACCGGGACTAGCGGGAGTACAGATACGCAGTATTTT.

V is TRBV30 and J is TRBJ2-3; D not certain. This CDR3 region has 13 residues. Germline V gives CDR1 GTSNPN, CDR2 SVGIG (reference sequence). Trimming removed 1 base from V and 2 bases from J, with 7 bases in between. The CDR3 coding sequence is TGTGCCTGGAGTGACTATTCCACAGATACGCAGTATTTT. Protein sequence: CAWSDYSTDTQYF.

V usage is TRBV4-2 and J usage is TRBJ2-3; a possible D gene is TRBD2 (7 bases). This CDR3 is built from 19 residues. Germline loops: CDR1 LGHNA, CDR2 YNFKEQ. Trimming shortened V by 0 bases and J by 1 base, and 20 bases separated the two germline ends. For the CDR3, the DNA is TGTGCCAGCAGCCAAGATCCTGGGGGGGCCCACGACGGCACAGATACGCAGTATTTT. Protein product: CASSQDPGGAHDGTDTQYF.

This chain joins TRBV18 and TRBJ1-4; weak D call: TRBD1 (6 bases). The CDR3 sequence is 16 residues long. V lost 4 bases and J lost 4, with 16 bases in between. Germline CDR1 reads KGHSH; CDR2 reads LQKENI. The CDR3 here is CASSHPLQGYNEKLFF. The DNA for the CDR3 is TGTGCCAGCTCACACCCACTACAGGGATATAATGAAAAACTGTTTTTT.

The genes are TRBV2 and TRBJ2-1, with D uncertain. Germline assignment: CDR1 SNHLY and CDR2 FYNNEI. V lost 2 bases, J lost 0 bases, and 11 bases lay in between. The CDR3 contains 16 residues. CDR3 sequence (DNA): TGTGCCAGCAGTGAAACCCCCGTCAGCTCCTACAATGAGCAGTTCTTC. Its protein product is CASSETPVSSYNEQFF.